This is a list of T cell receptor beta chains from one sample in a study of shared clonotypes between healthy human individuals. Profiled with immunoSEQ multiplex PCR; TCRdb holds only in-frame clones, not every one. The data show about 2.4 million clones, 80% to 95% seen once. The sequencing sample was made of naive CD4+ T cells from PBMCs. The receptors shown here come from a man between 18 and 35 years old in good health. Some clones in this sample may be carry-over from other donors' samples. CDR3s include the opening cysteine and the closing phenylalanine or tryptophan. The order of the fields is D gene, clone size, J gene, V gene, CDR3 DNA, CDR3 protein. D genes are given only for firm matches. The size field is filled for only some rows; it gives once, few, many or a size class.

>.|.|TRBJ2-7|TRBV11-3
TGTGCCAGCAGCTTAGGGGCCAGCGGGGAGCAGTACTTC
CASSLGASGEQYF
>.|.|TRBJ2-7|TRBV6-6
TGTGCCAGCAGTTATACAGGGCCCTACGAGCAGTACTTC
CASSYTGPYEQYF
>.|.|TRBJ1-2|TRBV6-1
TGTGCCAGCAGTGAACGGTTAGCGGGGCCAGGGAAGGGCTACACCTTC
CASSERLAGPGKGYTF
>TRBD1|.|TRBJ2-2|TRBV5-4
TGTGCCAGCAGCCGGGTCGTTGGGACAGGGAACACCGGGGAGCTGTTTTTT
CASSRVVGTGNTGELFF
>.|.|TRBJ2-2|TRBV5-6
TGTGCCAGCAGCTTGGCCAAAACACTCACCGGGGAGCTGTTTTTT
CASSLAKTLTGELFF
>TRBD2|.|TRBJ2-1|TRBV11-3
TGTGCCAGCAGCAAGGGACTAACGTACAATGAGCAGTTCTTC
CASSKGLTYNEQFF
>.|.|TRBJ1-1|TRBV4-2
TGTGCCAGCAGCCACAGAGACACTGAAGCTTTCTTT
CASSHRDTEAFF
>.|once|TRBJ1-2|TRBV6-5
TGTGCCAGCAGCTCCCTGGACAGATATGGCTACACCTTC
CASSSLDRYGYTF
>.|once|TRBJ1-2|TRBV7-9
TGTGCCAGCAGCTCCCCCCCCGACGGCAACTATGGCTACACCTTC
CASSSPPDGNYGYTF
>TRBD1|few|TRBJ1-1|TRBV4-1
TGCGCCAGCAGCCCGGGACAGGGGATGAACACTGAAGCTTTCTTT
CASSPGQGMNTEAFF
>TRBD1|once|TRBJ2-1|TRBV7-9
TGTGCCAGCAGCTTAGACAGGGGGCGGGATGAGCAGTTCTTC
CASSLDRGRDEQFF
>.|.|TRBJ1-3|TRBV2
TGTGCCAGCACTTCCCTACAGAGCTCTGGAAACACCATATATTTT
CASTSLQSSGNTIYF
>.|.|TRBJ2-4|TRBV7-8
TGTGCCAGCAGCTTATTAAGGGACGGGACCATTCAGTACTTC
CASSLLRDGTIQYF
>TRBD1|.|TRBJ2-4|TRBV5-1
TGCGCCAGCAGCCTAGACAGGGCCCAAAACATTCAGTACTTC
CASSLDRAQNIQYF
>.|.|TRBJ2-1|TRBV28
TGTGCCAGCAGTTTACCCGGGTCCGAGCAGTTCTTC
CASSLPGSEQFF
>TRBD2|.|TRBJ2-7|TRBV19
TGTGCCAGTAGCCCTGGGACTAGCGGTTCCTACGAGCAGTACTTC
CASSPGTSGSYEQYF
>.|.|TRBJ1-2|TRBV19
TGTGCCAGTGGGGCGGGGTATGGCTACACCTTC
CASGAGYGYTF
>.|once|TRBJ2-1|TRBV9
TGTGCCAGCAGCGTAGTCGGAGGGGGTCTCTACAATGAGCAGTTCTTC
CASSVVGGGLYNEQFF
>.|once|TRBJ2-7|TRBV7-2
TGTGCCAGCAGACCTACACGGTCGGGCGAGCAGTACTTC
CASRPTRSGEQYF
>TRBD1|.|TRBJ2-7|TRBV18
TGTGCCAGCTCACCACTCGCCGGTAGACAGGGGGTTAGCGAGCAGTACTTC
CASSPLAGRQGVSEQYF
>.|.|TRBJ1-2|TRBV29-1
TGCAGCGTTGGGGCGATTAAGGATGGCTACACCTTC
CSVGAIKDGYTF
>.|once|TRBJ2-2|TRBV5-8
TGTGCCAGCAGCTTGACGCGCGCCGGGGAGCTGTTTTTT
CASSLTRAGELFF
>TRBD1|once|TRBJ2-5|TRBV19
TGTGCCAGTAGGTCACAGGGGGCGCGGGAGACCCAGTACTTC
CASRSQGARETQYF
>TRBD2|.|TRBJ2-5|TRBV18
TGTGCCAGCTCACCACCAGGAGGACGGGGGGGACAAGAGACCCAGTACTTC
CASSPPGGRGGQETQYF
>.|.|TRBJ2-5|TRBV18
TGTGCCAGCTCACCACCTCAAGAGACCCAGTACTTC
CASSPPQETQYF
>.|.|TRBJ2-7|TRBV10-3
TGTGCCATCAGTGACCCCTACAGAGGGGACGAGCAGTACTTC
CAISDPYRGDEQYF
>TRBD2|once|TRBJ2-3|TRBV28
TGTGCCAGCACCTCGGGAGGTCTCGCAGATACGCAGTATTTT
CASTSGGLADTQYF
>TRBD2|.|TRBJ2-2|TRBV7-2
TGTGCCAGCAGCTCCGCTAGCGGGAGCGTCCTCACCGGGGAGCTGTTTTTT
CASSSASGSVLTGELFF
>.|.|TRBJ2-3|TRBV25-1
TGTGCCAGCAGTGAAGGGTACGGCCCCAGCACAGATACGCAGTATTTT
CASSEGYGPSTDTQYF
>.|.|TRBJ1-5|TRBV27
TGTGCCAGCAGTTTGAAGGGGAGGTTTCAGCCCCAGCATTTT
CASSLKGRFQPQHF
>.|.|TRBJ2-7|TRBV28
TGTGCCAGCAGTCCGACCCCGAGAGCCTACGAGCAGTACTTC
CASSPTPRAYEQYF
>TRBD1|.|TRBJ1-4|TRBV14
TGTGCCAGCAGCCAAGGGCTCGGGACAGGGAGAGAAAAACTGTTTTTT
CASSQGLGTGREKLFF
>.|.|TRBJ2-5|TRBV30
TGTGCCTGGAGTTTCTCGAGAAATTCAGGAGGGGAGACCCAGTACTTC
CAWSFSRNSGGETQYF
>.|.|TRBJ1-1|TRBV5-5
TGTGCCAGCAGCTTGTCAGGGTCCGCCGAAGCTTTCTTT
CASSLSGSAEAFF
>TRBD1|.|TRBJ1-1|TRBV5-1
TGCGCCAGCCGCACCAGGGGGAGTGAGACTGAAGCTTTCTTT
CASRTRGSETEAFF
>.|.|TRBJ2-7|TRBV11-2
TGTGCCAGCACCCCCTCGGGCGGCACCTACGAGCAGTACTTC
CASTPSGGTYEQYF
>.|.|TRBJ2-3|TRBV7-3
TGTGCCAGCAGCTTAACAAGGGGATCACATACAGATACGCAGTATTTT
CASSLTRGSHTDTQYF
>.|once|TRBJ1-1|TRBV6-1
TGTGCCAGCAGTGAAAGTCGGGGGCGAGCTGAAGCTTTCTTT
CASSESRGRAEAFF
>.|.|TRBJ2-7|TRBV7-9
TGTGCCAGCAGCCCCGCAGGCCGAGGGGCCTACGAGCAGTACTTC
CASSPAGRGAYEQYF
>.|.|TRBJ1-4|TRBV6-1
TGTGCCAGCAGTGAACAGGGAGATGAAAAACTGTTTTTT
CASSEQGDEKLFF
>.|.|TRBJ2-3|TRBV7-2
TGTGCCAGCAGTCCCCGGACCCGCACAGATACGCAGTATTTT
CASSPRTRTDTQYF
>.|.|TRBJ1-2|TRBV7-2
TGTGCCAGCAGCTTAACCAGCTATGGCTACACCTTC
CASSLTSYGYTF
>.|.|TRBJ2-7|TRBV27
TGTGCCAGCAGTTTCGGCAGGCCGTACTTC
CASSFGRPYF
>TRBD1|.|TRBJ1-2|TRBV19
TGTGCCAGTAGGGGACAGGGAGCGAGAAATGGCTACACCTTC
CASRGQGARNGYTF
>TRBD1|.|TRBJ1-4|TRBV19
TGTGCCAGTAGTGTAACCGGGACAGGGGATGAAAAACTGTTTTTT
CASSVTGTGDEKLFF
>.|.|TRBJ1-5|TRBV11-2
TGTGCCAGCAGCTTAGAAGATCAGCCCCAGCATTTT
CASSLEDQPQHF
>.|few|TRBJ1-2|TRBV12-5
TGTGCTAGTGGCCGCCGTAAGAATGGCTACACCTTC
CASGRRKNGYTF
>.|.|TRBJ1-1|TRBV30
TGTGCCTGGAGTGTACAGGTAATCACTGAAGCTTTCTTT
CAWSVQVITEAFF